This T cell receptor (beta chain) came from a study of T cell responses to AZD1222 COVID-19 vaccine. The study's findings and limits: Once two AZD1222 doses were given, Spike-specific TCR breadth and depth went up. Females made up more of the donors, who were largely white British, and clonal diversity may have come out too low.

This clone has just one count. The antigen is unknown. Second doses that came at about 4 or about 12 weeks were put together. With 4 bases removed from V and 10 bases from J, the gap between germline ends came to 13 bases. Germline loops: CDR1 WSHSY, CDR2 SAAADI. The length of the CDR3 is 12 residues. Sequencing was performed with immunoSEQ multiplex PCR; in TCRdb, only in-frame clones are kept and a portion is missing. The sample has 100,000 or so clones, about 93% seen once. Specimen: peripheral blood, collected 28 days after the second AZD1222 dose. This receptor was obtained from an adult who received the AZD1222 COVID-19 vaccine. The rearrangement joins TRBV10-2 to TRBJ2-5; D is uncertain. CDR3 sequence: CASSASWADQYF. For the CDR3, the DNA is TGCGCCAGCAGTGCCTCATGGGCAGACCAGTACTTC.